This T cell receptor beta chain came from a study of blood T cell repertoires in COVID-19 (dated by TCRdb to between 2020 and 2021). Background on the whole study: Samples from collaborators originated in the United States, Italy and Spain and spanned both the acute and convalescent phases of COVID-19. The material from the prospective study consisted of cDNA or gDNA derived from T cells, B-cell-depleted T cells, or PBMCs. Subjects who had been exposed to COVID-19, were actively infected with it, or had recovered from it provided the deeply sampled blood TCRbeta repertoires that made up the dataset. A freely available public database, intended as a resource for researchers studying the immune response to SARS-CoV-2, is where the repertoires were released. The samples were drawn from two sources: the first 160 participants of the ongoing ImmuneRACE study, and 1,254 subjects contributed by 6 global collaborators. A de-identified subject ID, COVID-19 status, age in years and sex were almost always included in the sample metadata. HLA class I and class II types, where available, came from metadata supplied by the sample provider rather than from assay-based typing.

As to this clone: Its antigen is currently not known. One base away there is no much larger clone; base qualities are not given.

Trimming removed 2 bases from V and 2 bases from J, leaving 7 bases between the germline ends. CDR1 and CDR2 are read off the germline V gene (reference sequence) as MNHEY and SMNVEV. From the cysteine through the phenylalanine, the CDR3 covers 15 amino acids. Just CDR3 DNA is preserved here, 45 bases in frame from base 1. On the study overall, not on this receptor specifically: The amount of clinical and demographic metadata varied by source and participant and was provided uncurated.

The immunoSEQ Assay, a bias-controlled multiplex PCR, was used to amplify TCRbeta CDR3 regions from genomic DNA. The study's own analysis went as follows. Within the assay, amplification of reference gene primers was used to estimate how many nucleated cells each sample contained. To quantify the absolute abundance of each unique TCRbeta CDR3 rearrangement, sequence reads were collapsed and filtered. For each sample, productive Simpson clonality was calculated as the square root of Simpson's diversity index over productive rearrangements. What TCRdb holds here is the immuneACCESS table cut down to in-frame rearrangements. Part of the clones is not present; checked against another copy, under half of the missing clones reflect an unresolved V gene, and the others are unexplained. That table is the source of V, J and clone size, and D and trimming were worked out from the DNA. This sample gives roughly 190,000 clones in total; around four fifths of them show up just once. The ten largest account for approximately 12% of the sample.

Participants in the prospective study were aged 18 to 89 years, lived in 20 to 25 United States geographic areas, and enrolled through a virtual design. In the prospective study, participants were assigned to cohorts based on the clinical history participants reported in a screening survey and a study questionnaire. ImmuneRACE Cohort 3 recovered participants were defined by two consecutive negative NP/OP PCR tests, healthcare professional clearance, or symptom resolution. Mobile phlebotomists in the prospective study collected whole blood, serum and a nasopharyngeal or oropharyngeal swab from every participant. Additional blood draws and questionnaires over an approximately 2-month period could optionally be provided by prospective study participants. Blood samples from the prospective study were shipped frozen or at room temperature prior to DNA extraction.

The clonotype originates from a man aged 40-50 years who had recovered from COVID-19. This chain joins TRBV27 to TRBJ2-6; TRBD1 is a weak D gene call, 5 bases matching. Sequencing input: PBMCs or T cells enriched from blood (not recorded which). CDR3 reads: CASSLSRAGANVLTF. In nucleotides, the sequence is TGTGCCAGCAGTTTAAGCAGGGCTGGGGCCAACGTCCTGACTTTC.